The 32 T cell receptor beta chains given below trace back to one sample, sequenced in a study of cytomegalovirus exposure and HLA in healthy donors. The PCR employed 60 Vbeta primers together with 13 Jbeta primers. Some clones are missing from TCRdb's copy, which holds only in-frame ones; the method was immunoSEQ multiplex PCR. In the table there are under 200,000 clones, about 78% of which are singletons. The sequenced material came from PBMCs. The receptors derive from a man in his forties in good health and CMV-seronegative.

The V and J genes are TRBV19 and TRBJ1-5, with D tentatively TRBD1 (6 bases). V was cut by 8 bases and J by 4 bases, with 21 bases left in between. In germline, CDR1 is LNHDA, CDR2 SQIVND (reference sequence). The CDR3 runs to 16 residues. The CDR3 is CASSPGGRGRNQPQHF. The CDR3 DNA is TGTGCCAGTTCCCCCGGCGGCAGGGGAAGGAATCAGCCCCAGCATTTT.

V and J are TRBV7-3 and TRBJ1-1, with D hard to call. CDR3 length equals 14 residues. The V gene lost 2 bases and the J gene lost 1 base, with 8 bases spanning the gap. Germline CDR1 SGHTA, CDR2 FQGTGA. The CDR3 loop reads CASSLGTTNTEAFF. The CDR3 DNA reads as TGTGCCAGCAGCTTAGGTACAACGAACACTGAAGCTTTCTTT.

The chain uses TRBV27 and TRBJ1-2; D possibly corresponds to TRBD1 (5 bases). The CDR3 consists of 14 residues. Germline CDR1 reads MNHEY; CDR2 reads SMNVEV (reference sequence). The ends were cut back, 6 bases at V and 4 bases at J, with 15 bases in the middle. CDR3 sequence reads: CASSLGRASYGYTF. CDR3 nucleotides: TGTGCCAGCAGCCTTGGCAGGGCTAGCTATGGCTACACCTTC.

The chain has TRBV7-2 and TRBJ2-3, with TRBD2 matching 11 bases. Looked up from germline, CDR1 is SGHTA and CDR2 is FQGNSA. The CDR3 covers 15 residues. Trimming removed 2 bases from V and 7 bases from J; junction bases left unmatched: 5. The CDR3, as DNA: TGTGCCAGCAGCTTAAATAGCGGGGGGGCAAATACGCAGTATTTT. Translating gives CASSLNSGGANTQYF.

This chain links TRBV6-1 with TRBJ2-1; 10 bases align to TRBD1. Trimming cost V 6 bases and J 3 bases; bases outside gene matches: 5. Germline V gives CDR1 MNHNS, CDR2 SASEGT. This CDR3 has 15 residues. This CDR3 is CASSQTGGLYNEQFF. The CDR3 nucleotides read TGTGCCAGCAGCCAGACAGGGGGCCTCTACAATGAGCAGTTCTTC.

The chain employs TRBV11-3 and TRBJ2-1; 11 bases map to TRBD2. The CDR3 is 17 amino acids. Germline trimming cut 1 base from V and 7 bases from J; bases unmatched to any gene: 9. In germline, CDR1 is SGHNT, CDR2 YENEEA. CDR3 sequence (DNA): TGTGCCAGCAGCTTAGTAAATAGCGGGAGGGCCGATAATGAGCAGTTCTTC. This encodes CASSLVNSGRADNEQFF.

The rearrangement joins TRBV7-2 to TRBJ2-1; D is uncertain. The CDR3 is 14 residues long. Trimming stripped 1 base from V and 5 bases from J, with 9 bases between. CDR1 SGHTA and CDR2 FQGNSA come from the germline V gene. CDR3 DNA: TGTGCCAGCAGCTTAGAATCCAGGAACAATGAGCAGTTCTTC. Its translation: CASSLESRNNEQFF.

V and J are TRBV6-1 and TRBJ2-2; D is possibly TRBD1 (6 bases). The CDR3 is 14 residues long. Trimming stripped 1 base from V and 6 bases from J, with 9 bases between. Per the germline V gene, CDR1 is MNHNS and CDR2 is SASEGT. CDR3 sequence (DNA): TGTGCCAGCAGTGAAGACAGGGATGCCGGGGAGCTGTTTTTT. Protein product: CASSEDRDAGELFF.

The V gene is TRBV27, the J gene TRBJ2-3; 10 positions agree with TRBD1. The V segment lost 5 bases and the J segment 3 bases; nucleotides outside the gene matches: 8. The CDR3 has 16 residues. CDR1 and CDR2 from the germline V gene are MNHEY and SMNVEV (reference sequence). The CDR3 DNA sequence: TGTGCCAGCAGTCCGTCGCCGGGACAGGGGACAGATACGCAGTATTTT. Protein: CASSPSPGQGTDTQYF.

There are a few counts of this clone. The V gene is TRBV4-3, the J gene TRBJ1-6; TRBD1 aligns across 9 bases. From germline, CDR1 is LGHNA and CDR2 YSLEER. The CDR3 covers 14 residues. V trimming: 4 bases; J trimming: 7 bases; junction bases outside the gene matches: 2. The CDR3 reads CASSRDRDNSPLHF. The CDR3 nucleotides read TGCGCCAGCAGCCGGGACAGGGACAATTCACCCCTCCACTTT.

This rearrangement joins TRBV6-5 to TRBJ1-5, with D unclear. CDR1 is MNHEY and CDR2 is SVGAGI in the germline V gene. The CDR3 covers 13 residues. With 5 bases removed from V and 7 bases from J, the gap between germline ends came to 12 bases. CDR3 amino acids: CASSRTAEQPQHF. Written as DNA, the CDR3 is TGTGCCAGCAGTCGAACAGCGGAACAGCCCCAGCATTTT.

The genes are TRBV7-7 and TRBJ2-5, with D maybe TRBD1 (5 bases). The CDR3 sequence is 14 residues long. Germline V CDR1 and CDR2: SSHAT, FNYEAQ (reference sequence). Trimming removed 2 bases at V and 9 bases at J, with 16 bases between. Here the CDR3 reads CASSLRQGALAQYF. The CDR3 nucleotides are TGTGCCAGCAGCTTAAGACAAGGGGCCTTAGCCCAGTACTTC.

The chain is built from TRBV10-3 and TRBJ2-1; tentative D call: TRBD1 (5 bases). Germline V lookup: CDR1 ENHRY, CDR2 SYGVKD. This CDR3 has 18 amino acids. V was shortened by 1 base and J by 0 bases, with 16 bases between the two germline ends. The CDR3 reads CAISEFGPKGSSYNEQFF. CDR3 DNA sequence: TGTGCCATCAGTGAGTTCGGCCCGAAGGGGTCCTCCTACAATGAGCAGTTCTTC.

The gene calls are TRBV7-2 and TRBJ2-2; 8 nucleotides line up with TRBD2. The length of the CDR3 is 14 residues. V lost 6 bases, J lost 4 bases, and 4 bases stayed unmatched. Germline V gene data show CDR1 as SGHTA and CDR2 as FQGNSA. CDR3 sequence reads: CASSTGGGTGELFF. In DNA form, the CDR3 reads TGTGCCAGCAGTACCGGGGGGGGCACCGGGGAGCTGTTTTTT. The full variable domain, its missing parts supplied by reference TRBV7-2 and TRBJ2-2, is GAGVSQSPSNKVTEKGKDVELRCDPISGHTALYWYRQSLGQGLEFLIYFQGNSAPDKSGLPSDRFSAERTGGSVSTLTIQRTQQEDSAVYLCASSTGGGTGELFFGEGSRLTVL.

The V call is TRBV7-9, the J call TRBJ2-2; D may be TRBD2 (6 bases). Germline-derived CDR1 and CDR2 are SEHNR and FQNEAQ (reference sequence). The CDR3 contains 15 residues. V was pared by 1 base and J by 1 base, with 7 bases between. The CDR3 protein is CASSLGRGNTGELFF. In DNA, the CDR3 is TGTGCCAGCAGCTTAGGGCGGGGGAACACCGGGGAGCTGTTTTTT.

This chain uses TRBV21-1 with TRBJ2-4; the table's D call, TRBD2, has no DNA check behind it. TRBV21-1 is a known pseudogene. The CDR3 is made up of 18 amino acids. CDR3: CASSWGVPPGWAKNIQYF. CDR3 bases: TGTGCCAGCAGCTGGGGAGTCCCTCCGGGTTGGGCCAAAAACATTCAGTACTTC.

On this clone: Other DNA sequences in this specimen translate into the identical CDR3. The rearrangement uses TRBV9 and TRBJ2-3; 12 bases fit TRBD2. The germline V gene has CDR1 SGDLS and CDR2 YYNGEE. Trimming took 0 bases from V and 3 from J; bases not matched to a gene: 8. The CDR3 loop spans 18 amino acids. The CDR3 DNA reads TGTGCCAGCAGCGTAGTAGCTAGCGGGGGGGCTGGTACAGATACGCAGTATTTT. This encodes CASSVVASGGAGTDTQYF.

This chain links TRBV9 with TRBJ2-3, with a possible D match to TRBD2 (6 bases). V shed 0 bases and J shed 4 bases, with 12 bases lying between them. The CDR3 runs 15 residues. Per the germline V gene, CDR1 is SGDLS and CDR2 is YYNGEE. CDR3 loop: CASSVAQLAADTQYF. Written as DNA, the CDR3 is TGTGCCAGCAGCGTAGCTCAACTAGCAGCAGATACGCAGTATTTT.

The chain recombines TRBV28 with TRBJ2-7, with 7 bases fitting TRBD1. V trimming: 3 bases; J trimming: 6 bases; junction bases outside the gene matches: 5. This CDR3 is 13 amino acids long. Per the germline V gene, CDR1 is MDHEN and CDR2 is SYDVKM. The CDR3 DNA reads TGTGCCAGCAGTTTCGGACAGGAAGTCGAGCAGTACTTC. It specifies CASSFGQEVEQYF. Full variable domain (rest looked up from reference TRBV28 and TRBJ2-7): DVKVTQSSRYLVKRTGEKVFLECVQDMDHENMFWYRQDPGLGLRLIYFSYDVKMKEKGDIPEGYSVSREKKERFSLILESASTNQTSMYLCASSFGQEVEQYFGPGTRLTVT.

This chain links TRBV6-5 with TRBJ2-7; 12 bases are shared with TRBD2. The germline V gene encodes CDR1 MNHEY and CDR2 SVGAGI. Unmatched junction bases numbered 8, after V lost 5 bases and J lost 6 bases. This CDR3 has 15 amino acids. The DNA for the CDR3 is TGTGCCAGCAGTCCACCGACTAGCGGGGGAGGCGAGCAGTACTTC. It codes for CASSPPTSGGGEQYF.

J is TRBJ1-1 and V is TRBV5-6; 9 bases match TRBD1. This CDR3 contains 16 residues. V dropped 3 bases and J dropped 3; count of bases not matched to a gene: 9. Germline CDR1 and CDR2: SGHDT and YYEEEE. This CDR3 reads CASSSGTGWGHTEAFF. CDR3 coding DNA: TGTGCCAGCAGCTCCGGGACAGGGTGGGGGCACACTGAAGCTTTCTTT.

The chain carries TRBV2 and TRBJ1-1, with D unclear. This CDR3 has 14 amino acids. V dropped 2 bases and J dropped 6 bases, with 13 bases sitting between them. Germline V CDR1 and CDR2: SNHLY, FYNNEI. CDR3 in amino acids: CASSESRNPPEAFF. CDR3 nucleotide sequence: TGTGCCAGCAGTGAAAGCAGGAACCCCCCTGAAGCTTTCTTT.

The chain links TRBV7-2 to TRBJ2-7; D possibly corresponds to TRBD1 (5 bases). The V end was cut by 4 bases, the J end by 3 bases, with 19 bases between. CDR3 size: 16 residues. Germline CDR1 SGHTA, CDR2 FQGNSA. The CDR3: CASSSSSWQGNYEQYF. DNA of the CDR3: TGTGCCAGCAGCTCCTCCTCGTGGCAGGGCAACTACGAGCAGTACTTC. The complete variable domain, with remaining parts taken from reference TRBV7-2 and TRBJ2-7, reads GAGVSQSPSNKVTEKGKDVELRCDPISGHTALYWYRQSLGQGLEFLIYFQGNSAPDKSGLPSDRFSAERTGGSVSTLTIQRTQQEDSAVYLCASSSSSWQGNYEQYFGPGTRLTVT.

This clone was counted a few times. The rearrangement links TRBV5-4 to TRBJ2-1; 7 bases map to TRBD1. The CDR3 runs to 14 residues. With V trimmed by 6 bases and J by 6 bases, 9 bases remained unmatched. Germline loops: CDR1 SGHNT, CDR2 YYREEE (reference sequence). The CDR3 loop is CASITNRDSNEQFF. Here the CDR3 DNA reads TGTGCCAGCATCACGAACCGGGACAGCAATGAGCAGTTCTTC.

This clone has more than one count but fewer than ten. V is TRBV10-3 and J is TRBJ1-1; 11 bases are shared with TRBD1. CDR3 length: 15 residues. Germline-derived CDR1 and CDR2 are ENHRY and SYGVKD. The junction had 4 bases not matched to a gene; V was cut back by 2 bases and J by 5 bases. The CDR3 nucleotides are TGTGCCATCAGTGAGGGGGGACAGGGGGGAACTGAAGCTTTCTTT. Encoded protein: CAISEGGQGGTEAFF.

The V gene is TRBV7-9, the J gene TRBJ2-7; TRBD2 matches 7 bases. The CDR3 covers 13 residues. Germline V gene lookup returns CDR1 SEHNR and CDR2 FQNEAQ (reference sequence). With V trimmed by 5 bases and J by 0 bases, 1 base remained unmatched. As DNA, the CDR3 is TGTGCCAGCAGCCCGGGGGGCTCCTACGAGCAGTACTTC. Its translation: CASSPGGSYEQYF.

This clone came up once. The chain links TRBV6-6 to TRBJ2-7; D perhaps matches TRBD2 (5 bases). CDR3 length: 12 residues. Trimming took off 4 bases at V and 6 bases at J, with 10 bases between the two ends. The V gene's germline CDR1 is MNHNY and CDR2 SVGAGI (reference sequence). The CDR3 nucleotides are TGTGCCAGCAGTTTAGCGTCCCTCGAGCAGTACTTC. It yields the protein CASSLASLEQYF.

The chain has TRBV5-1 and TRBJ2-1, with unresolved D. This CDR3 contains 13 residues. Germline V lookup: CDR1 SGHRS, CDR2 YFSETQ. V was shortened by 3 bases and J by 12 bases, with 16 bases between the two germline ends. CDR3: CASSWAPGIWQFF. In DNA form, the CDR3 reads TGCGCCAGCAGCTGGGCCCCCGGTATCTGGCAGTTCTTC.

The chain carries TRBV9 and TRBJ1-2, with TRBD1 as a possible D gene (5 bases). Trimming took 0 bases from V and 4 from J, leaving 13 bases between them. CDR1 and CDR2 from the germline V gene are SGDLS and YYNGEE. This CDR3 region has 15 residues. The CDR3 nucleotides read TGTGCCAGCAGCGTAGGGCAGGGCTTAGGCTATGGCTACACCTTC. Translation gives CASSVGQGLGYGYTF.

The chain employs TRBV7-9 and TRBJ1-2; D is unclear. CDR3 size: 13 residues. V was clipped by 8 bases and J by 5 bases, with 15 bases between them. CDR1 and CDR2 from the germline V gene are SEHNR and FQNEAQ (reference sequence). CDR3 DNA: TGTGCCAGCTGGAGACGGGGAATTTATGGCTACACCTTC. As protein: CASWRRGIYGYTF.

The rearrangement joins TRBV30 to TRBJ2-3; 9 bases fit TRBD2. The length of the CDR3 is 14 residues. Germline V gene data show CDR1 as GTSNPN and CDR2 as SVGIG (reference sequence). The J segment lost 3 bases and the V segment lost 4 bases, leaving 5 bases of the junction unmatched. CDR3 amino acids: CAWILAGRTDTQYF. The DNA for the CDR3 is TGTGCCTGGATTCTAGCGGGACGGACAGATACGCAGTATTTT.

The J gene is TRBJ1-4, the V gene TRBV5-5; 7 bases align to TRBD1. The CDR3 contains 13 residues. V shed 5 bases, J shed 7 bases, and the junction held 5 bases outside the gene matches. The V gene's germline CDR1 is SGHKS and CDR2 YYEKEE (reference sequence). The CDR3 loop is CASSTGAGEKLFF. As DNA, the CDR3 is TGTGCCAGCAGTACAGGGGCAGGTGAAAAACTGTTTTTT.